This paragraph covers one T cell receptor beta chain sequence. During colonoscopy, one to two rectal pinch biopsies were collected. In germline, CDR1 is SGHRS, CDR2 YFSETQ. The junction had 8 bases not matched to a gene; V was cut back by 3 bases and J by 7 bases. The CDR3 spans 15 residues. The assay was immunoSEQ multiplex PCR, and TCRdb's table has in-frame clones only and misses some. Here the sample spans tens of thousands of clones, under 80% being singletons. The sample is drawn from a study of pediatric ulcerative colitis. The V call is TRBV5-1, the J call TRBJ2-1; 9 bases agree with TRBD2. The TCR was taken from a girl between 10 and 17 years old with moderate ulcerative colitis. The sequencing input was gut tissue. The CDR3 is CASSYLAGVSNEQFF. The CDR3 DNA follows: TGCGCCAGCAGCTACTTAGCGGGAGTGTCAAATGAGCAGTTCTTC.